This entry lists 7 T cell receptor beta chains sequenced from one sample in a study of blood T cell repertoires in COVID-19. The table came from immunoSEQ multiplex PCR; TCRdb's copy has only in-frame clones and leaves some out. The sample holds roughly 76,000 clones, around 85% seen once. Sequenced: peripheral blood. The receptors originated from a man aged 25-45 years with acute or convalescent COVID-19.

The table lists this clone with many counts. The junction and the germline gene differ at one end; a read error may be behind it. This chain connects TRBV24-1 to TRBJ2-2; D may be TRBD2 (5 bases). This CDR3 has 15 amino acids. Germline V gene lookup returns CDR1 KGHDR and CDR2 SFDVKD. The CDR3 spells CATSDTWVNHRGAVF. CDR3 DNA: TGTGCCACCAGTGATACTTGGGTAAATCACCGGGGAGCTGTTTTT.

V gene TRBV28 combines with J gene TRBJ1-2; D remains unclear. The germline CDR1 and CDR2 sequences are MDHEN and SYDVKM. The CDR3 covers 12 residues. The V gene lost 6 bases and the J gene lost 3 bases, with 8 bases spanning the gap. The CDR3 DNA reads TGTGCCAGCAGCACCCGAGACTATGGCTACACCTTC. This translates into CASSTRDYGYTF.

The rearrangement links TRBV30 to TRBJ2-1; TRBD2 aligns across 9 bases. The V segment lost 5 bases and the J segment 2 bases; nucleotides outside the gene matches: 7. Germline V gene sequence: CDR1 GTSNPN, CDR2 SVGIG (reference sequence). The CDR3 is made up of 15 amino acids. In DNA, the CDR3 is TGTGCCTGGGGTAAGGCGGGAGGGCCCTACAATGAGCAGTTCTTC. This sequence encodes CAWGKAGGPYNEQFF. Based on the CDR3 plus reference TRBV30 and TRBJ2-1, the full variable domain is SQTIHQWPATLVQPVGSPLSLECTVEGTSNPNLYWYRQAAGRGLQLLFYSVGIGQISSEVPQNLSASRPQDRQFILSSKKLLLSDSGFYLCAWGKAGGPYNEQFFGPGTRLTVL.

The V and J genes are TRBV19 and TRBJ2-3, with 11 bases matching TRBD2. After removal of 7 bases from V and 2 bases from J, the junction contained 5 bases not matched to a gene. This CDR3 region has 15 residues. Germline-derived CDR1 and CDR2 are LNHDA and SQIVND (reference sequence). CDR3 DNA: TGTGCCAGTACCACGACTAGCGGGGTCACAGATACGCAGTATTTT. It is translated as CASTTTSGVTDTQYF.

The CDR3 loop reads CASSLVVKAGGNTIYF. The CDR3 DNA reads TGTGCCAGCAGTTTAGTGGTGAAGGCAGGGGGAAACACCATATATTTT. The chain joins TRBV28 to TRBJ1-3; D is perhaps TRBD1 (5 bases). V was trimmed by 2 bases and J by 4 bases, leaving 15 bases between them. The CDR3 sequence is 16 residues long. CDR1 is MDHEN, CDR2 SYDVKM, per germline.

This clone was seen just once. The chain links TRBV13 to TRBJ1-4, with 8 bases aligning to TRBD1. CDR1 and CDR2 (germline): PRHDT, FYEKMQ (reference sequence). The ends lost 6 bases at V and 8 bases at J; junction bases unmatched: 8. The CDR3 loop spans 14 amino acids. This CDR3 reads CASRRTGLEEKLFF. The CDR3 nucleotides are TGTGCCAGCAGGCGGACAGGGCTCGAGGAAAAACTGTTTTTT.

The chain employs TRBV5-1 and TRBJ2-2; the D gene is possibly TRBD1 (5 bases). Germline V gene sequence: CDR1 SGHRS, CDR2 YFSETQ. V was trimmed by 4 bases and J by 7 bases, leaving 17 bases between them. The CDR3 is 15 amino acids. The CDR3 nucleotides are TGCGCCAGCAGCCTCTGGGCAGGGCGCAACGGGGAGCTGTTTTTT. Amino acids: CASSLWAGRNGELFF.